This TCR beta chain was identified during a study of cytomegalovirus exposure and HLA in healthy donors. The study's findings and limits: HLA allele associations emerged for about 18,000 TCR beta sequences in a later analysis, at 0.05 false discovery rate.

In regard to this clone: Its antigen is undetermined.

With 60 Vbeta and 13 Jbeta primers, the PCR was carried out. Profiled with immunoSEQ multiplex PCR; TCRdb holds only in-frame clones, not every one. The table lists about 140,000 clones, about 80% of them singletons, with under 1.5% in the top ten. V was cut by 7 bases and J by 1 base, with 7 bases left in between. Germline V gene sequence: CDR1 MDHEN, CDR2 SYDVKM. The length of the CDR3 is 12 residues. The sequenced material came from PBMCs. The chain has TRBV28 and TRBJ1-2; D ambiguous. The source is a male donor in good health and CMV-seropositive. The CDR3 DNA reads as TGTGCCAGCACTACTCTTAACTATGGCTACACCTTC. Its translation is CASTTLNYGYTF.